The T cell receptor beta chain described here comes from a study of blood T cell repertoires in COVID-19. Individuals aged roughly 18 to 95 years were recruited from 24 US areas. Categorization into cohorts depended on clinical history that participants reported. Trimming pared 5 bases from V and 5 bases from J, leaving 12 bases between. Germline V lookup: CDR1 LGHDT, CDR2 YNNKEL (reference sequence). The CDR3 extends over 13 amino acids. Original analysis: Amplification of reference gene primers was used by the study to estimate nucleated cell counts. TCRdb keeps only in-frame clones here, not all; method: immunoSEQ multiplex PCR. The DNA gave D and trimming, while V, J and clone size come from that table. The repertoire holds approximately 150,000 clones, with more than 75% as singletons.

This chain links TRBV3-1 (or the pseudogene TRBV3-2) with TRBJ2-5; a possible D gene is TRBD2 (5 bases). This TCR derives from a human donor with acute COVID-19. The donor label of this sample is uncertain. Sequenced: PBMCs or T cells enriched from blood (not recorded which). This chain's CDR3 is CASSGSGAETQYF. DNA of the CDR3: TGTGCCAGCAGCGGAAGCGGAGCCGAGACCCAGTACTTC.